The 9 T cell receptor beta chains below all came from one sample that was sequenced in a study of regulatory T cells in long-lasting Graves disease. Indicated time point: persistent/refractory GD, antithyroid drugs over 5 years with positive TRAb. The TCR library was made from RNA that had been extracted from PBMCs in TRIzol. The TCR beta library used iRepertoire HTBI primers with Arm-PCR amplification of CDR3. TCRdb independently ran MiXCR on the multiplex PCR reads; one entry per CDR3 protein. The sample holds 450,000 or so distinct CDR3 sequences; around 21% are singletons and the top ten take approximately 7.8%. This specimen was peripheral blood mononuclear cells (PBMCs), taken when the disease was refractory, from a patient treated with antithyroid drugs. Receptors were obtained from a female donor with Graves disease.

The chain has TRBV5-4 and TRBJ1-6; 8 bases line up with TRBD1. This CDR3 comprises 16 residues. J gave up 5 bases and V 4 bases, and 8 bases lay outside the gene matches. The germline CDR1 and CDR2 sequences are SGHNT and YYREEE (reference sequence). DNA of the CDR3: TGTGCCAGCAGCCCACACGGGACAGGTGATAATTCACCCCTCCACTTT. Protein sequence: CASSPHGTGDNSPLHF.

This clonotype came up many times. The rearrangement uses TRBV29-1 and TRBJ2-7; 7 bases line up with TRBD2. V shed 1 base, J shed 3 bases, and the junction held 6 bases outside the gene matches. The CDR3 length is 14 residues. From germline, CDR1 is SQVTM and CDR2 ANQGSEA. The CDR3 bases are TGCAGCGTTGAAGGCGAGGGACTACGCTACGAGCAGTACTTC. This codes for CSVEGEGLRYEQYF.

Many counts were recorded for this clonotype. The rearrangement joins TRBV27 to TRBJ1-5; no reliable D call. This CDR3 is 14 amino acids long. Germline lookup yields CDR1 MNHEY and CDR2 SMNVEV (reference sequence). The V and J ends lost 3 bases and 6 bases respectively, with 12 bases between them. The CDR3 is CASSFSGNTQPQHF. The CDR3 nucleotides are TGTGCCAGCAGTTTTTCAGGAAACACTCAGCCCCAGCATTTT.

The genes are TRBV30 and TRBJ1-2; D might be TRBD1 (5 bases). Trimming cost V 5 bases and J 4 bases, with 11 bases left between them. Germline V gene lookup returns CDR1 GTSNPN and CDR2 SVGIG (reference sequence). The length of the CDR3 is 12 residues. CDR3: CAWSGGAYGYTF. CDR3 nucleotides: TGTGCCTGGTCGGGGGGAGCCTATGGCTACACCTTC. The full variable domain, in which reference TRBV30 and TRBJ1-2 provide the parts outside the CDR3, is SQTIHQWPATLVQPVGSPLSLECTVEGTSNPNLYWYRQAAGRGLQLLFYSVGIGQISSEVPQNLSASRPQDRQFILSSKKLLLSDSGFYLCAWSGGAYGYTFGSGTRLTVV.

This clonotype was recorded many times. V usage is TRBV28 and J usage is TRBJ1-1; 11 bases match TRBD1. CDR1 and CDR2 (germline): MDHEN, SYDVKM. CDR3 length: 14 residues. The J segment lost 10 bases and the V segment lost 5 bases, leaving 9 bases of the junction unmatched. CDR3 DNA: TGTGCCAGCAGTCTACCGGGACAGGGGGTTGTAGCTTTCTTT. It encodes CASSLPGQGVVAFF.

The chain uses TRBV5-1 and TRBJ2-5; 7 bases agree with TRBD2. The CDR3 has 16 amino acids. Germline loops: CDR1 SGHRS, CDR2 YFSETQ. Trimming took 0 bases from V and 5 from J; bases not matched to a gene: 10. CDR3 DNA sequence: TGCGCCAGCAGCTTGGAGCTGGCGGGAGCAGGGGAGACCCAGTACTTC. Translating gives CASSLELAGAGETQYF.

This clonotype was found many times. The V call is TRBV6-1, the J call TRBJ1-1; perhaps TRBD1 as D (6 bases). V was pared by 6 bases and J by 1 base, with 18 bases between. The germline gives CDR1 MNHNS, CDR2 SASEGT. The CDR3 is made up of 16 amino acids. The CDR3 protein is CASREQGAVRNTEAFF. In DNA, the CDR3 is TGTGCCAGCAGGGAACAGGGAGCCGTCAGGAACACTGAAGCTTTCTTT.

This clonotype appeared many times. This sequence joins TRBV10-3 and TRBJ2-7; possibly TRBD2 for D (6 bases). V was pared by 6 bases and J by 0 bases, with 9 bases between. Germline CDR1 and CDR2: ENHRY and SYGVKD. This CDR3 contains 13 residues. The CDR3 spells CAISGTRSYEQYF. For the CDR3, the DNA is TGTGCCATCAGCGGGACTCGCTCCTACGAGCAGTACTTC.

This clonotype was observed many times. The chain joins TRBV5-1 to TRBJ2-7; 10 bases fit TRBD1. The J segment lost 7 bases and the V segment lost 4 bases, leaving 11 bases of the junction unmatched. The V gene's germline CDR1 is SGHRS and CDR2 YFSETQ. This CDR3 has 15 amino acids. As DNA, the CDR3 is TGCGCCAGCAGCCCGGGACAGGGGAGTTTGCGGGAGCAGTACTTC. It specifies CASSPGQGSLREQYF.